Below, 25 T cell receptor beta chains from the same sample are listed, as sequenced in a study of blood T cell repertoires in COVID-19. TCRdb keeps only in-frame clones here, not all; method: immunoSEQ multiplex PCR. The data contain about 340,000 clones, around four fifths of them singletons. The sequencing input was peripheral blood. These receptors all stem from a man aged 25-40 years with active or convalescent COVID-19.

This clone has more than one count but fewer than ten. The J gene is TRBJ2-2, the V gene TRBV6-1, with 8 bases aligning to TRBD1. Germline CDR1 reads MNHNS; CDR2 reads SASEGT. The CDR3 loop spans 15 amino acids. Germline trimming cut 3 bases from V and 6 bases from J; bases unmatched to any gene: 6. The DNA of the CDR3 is TGTGCCAGCAGTGACCTCAGGGGGCAAGCCGGGGAGCTGTTTTTT. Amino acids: CASSDLRGQAGELFF.

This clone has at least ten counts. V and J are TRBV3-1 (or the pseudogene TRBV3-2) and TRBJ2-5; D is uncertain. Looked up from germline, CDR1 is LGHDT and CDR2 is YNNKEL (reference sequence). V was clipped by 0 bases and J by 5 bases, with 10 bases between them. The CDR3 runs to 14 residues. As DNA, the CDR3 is TGTGCCAGCAGCCAAGACGCAGGAAGGGAGACCCAGTACTTC. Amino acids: CASSQDAGRETQYF.

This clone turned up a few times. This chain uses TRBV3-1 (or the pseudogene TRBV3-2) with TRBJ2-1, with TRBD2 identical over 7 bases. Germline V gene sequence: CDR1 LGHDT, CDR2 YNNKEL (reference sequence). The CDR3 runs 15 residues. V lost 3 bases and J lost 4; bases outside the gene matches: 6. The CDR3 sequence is CASSQSPSGYNEQFF. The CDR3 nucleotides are TGTGCCAGCAGCCAGTCCCCTAGCGGATACAATGAGCAGTTCTTC.

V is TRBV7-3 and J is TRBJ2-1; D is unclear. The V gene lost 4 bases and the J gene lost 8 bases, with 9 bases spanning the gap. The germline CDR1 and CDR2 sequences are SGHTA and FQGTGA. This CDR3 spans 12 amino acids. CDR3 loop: CASSWLEDEQFF. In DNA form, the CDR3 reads TGTGCCAGCAGCTGGCTTGAGGATGAGCAGTTCTTC.

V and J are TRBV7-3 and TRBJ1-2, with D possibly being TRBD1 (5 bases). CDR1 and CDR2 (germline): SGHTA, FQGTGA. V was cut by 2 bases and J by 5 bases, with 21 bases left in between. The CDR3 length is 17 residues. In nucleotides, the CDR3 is TGTGCCAGCAGCTTAGAAAGCTCGCAAGGGGTTGTTTATGGCTACACCTTC. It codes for CASSLESSQGVVYGYTF.

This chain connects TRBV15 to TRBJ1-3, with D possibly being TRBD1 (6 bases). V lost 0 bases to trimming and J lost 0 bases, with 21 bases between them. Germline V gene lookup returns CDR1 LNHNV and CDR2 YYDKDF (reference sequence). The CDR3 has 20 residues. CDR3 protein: CATSRDHPGRGLNSGNTIYF. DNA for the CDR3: TGTGCCACCAGCAGAGATCATCCGGGCAGGGGCCTTAACTCTGGAAACACCATATATTTT.

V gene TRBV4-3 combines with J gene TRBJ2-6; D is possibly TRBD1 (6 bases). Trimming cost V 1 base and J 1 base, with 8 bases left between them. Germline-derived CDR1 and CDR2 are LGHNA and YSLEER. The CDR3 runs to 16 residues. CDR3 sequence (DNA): TGCGCCAGCAGCCAAGCCACAGGGTCTGGGGCCAACGTCCTGACTTTC. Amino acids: CASSQATGSGANVLTF.

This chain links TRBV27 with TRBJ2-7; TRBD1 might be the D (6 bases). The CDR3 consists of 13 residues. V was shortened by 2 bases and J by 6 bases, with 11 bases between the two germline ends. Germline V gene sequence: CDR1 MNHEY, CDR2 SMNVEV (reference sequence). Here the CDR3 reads CASSLEGVREQYF. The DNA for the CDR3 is TGTGCCAGCAGTTTAGAGGGGGTCCGCGAGCAGTACTTC.

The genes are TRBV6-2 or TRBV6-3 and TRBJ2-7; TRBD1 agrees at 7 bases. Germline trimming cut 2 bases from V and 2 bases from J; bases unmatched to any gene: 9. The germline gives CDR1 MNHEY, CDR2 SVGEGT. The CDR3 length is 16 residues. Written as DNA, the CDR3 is TGTGCCAGCAGTTACAGCCCCCGACAGGGAACCTACGAGCAGTACTTC. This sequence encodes CASSYSPRQGTYEQYF.

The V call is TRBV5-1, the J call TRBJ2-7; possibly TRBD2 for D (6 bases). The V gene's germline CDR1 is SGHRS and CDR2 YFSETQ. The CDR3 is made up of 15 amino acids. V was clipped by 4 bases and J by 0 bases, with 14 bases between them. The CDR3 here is CASSRDSGRSYEQYF. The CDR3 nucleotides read TGCGCCAGCAGCCGGGACTCAGGCCGCTCCTACGAGCAGTACTTC.

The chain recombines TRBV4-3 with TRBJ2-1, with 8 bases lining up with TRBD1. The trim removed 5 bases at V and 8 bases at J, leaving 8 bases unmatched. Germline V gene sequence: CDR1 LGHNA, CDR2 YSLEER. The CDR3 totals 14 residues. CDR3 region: CASSVRAQGDEQFF. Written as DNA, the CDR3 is TGCGCCAGCAGCGTCCGGGCACAGGGGGATGAGCAGTTCTTC.

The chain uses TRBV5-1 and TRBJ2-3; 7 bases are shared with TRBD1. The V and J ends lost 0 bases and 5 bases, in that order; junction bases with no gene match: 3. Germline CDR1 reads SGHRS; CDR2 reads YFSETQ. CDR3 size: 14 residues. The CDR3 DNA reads TGCGCCAGCAGCTTGGAGGGGGCGGTAGATACGCAGTATTTT. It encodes CASSLEGAVDTQYF.

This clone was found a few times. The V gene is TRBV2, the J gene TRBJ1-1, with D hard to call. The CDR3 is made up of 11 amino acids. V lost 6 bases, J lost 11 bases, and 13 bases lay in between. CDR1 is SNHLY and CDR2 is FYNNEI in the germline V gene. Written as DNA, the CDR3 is TGTGCCAGCAGGACAATCCCTAAGGCTTTCTTT. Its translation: CASRTIPKAFF.

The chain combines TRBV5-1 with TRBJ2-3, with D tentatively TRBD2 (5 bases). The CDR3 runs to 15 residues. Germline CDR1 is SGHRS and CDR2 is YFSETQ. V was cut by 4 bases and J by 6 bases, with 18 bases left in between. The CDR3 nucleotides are TGCGCCAGCAGCCTAACGGTGCCTAGCCGGGATACGCAGTATTTT. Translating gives CASSLTVPSRDTQYF.

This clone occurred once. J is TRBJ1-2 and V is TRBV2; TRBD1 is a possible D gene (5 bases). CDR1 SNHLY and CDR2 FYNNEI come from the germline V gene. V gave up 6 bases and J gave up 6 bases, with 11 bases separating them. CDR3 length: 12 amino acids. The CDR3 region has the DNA TGTGCCAGCAGGGGGGAGGGAGATGGCTACACCTTC. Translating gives CASRGEGDGYTF. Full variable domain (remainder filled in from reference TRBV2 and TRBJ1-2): EPEVTQTPSHQVTQMGQEVILRCVPISNHLYFYWYRQILGQKVEFLVSFYNNEISEKSEIFDDQFSVERPDGSNFTLKIRSTKLEDSAMYFCASRGEGDGYTFGSGTRLTVV.

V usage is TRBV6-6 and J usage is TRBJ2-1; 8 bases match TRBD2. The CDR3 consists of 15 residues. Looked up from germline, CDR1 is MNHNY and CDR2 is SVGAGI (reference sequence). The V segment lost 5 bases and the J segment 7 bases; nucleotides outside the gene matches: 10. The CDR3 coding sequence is TGTGCCAGCAGTCCCGGGGGGGTAGCTGGTAATGAGCAGTTCTTC. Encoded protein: CASSPGGVAGNEQFF.

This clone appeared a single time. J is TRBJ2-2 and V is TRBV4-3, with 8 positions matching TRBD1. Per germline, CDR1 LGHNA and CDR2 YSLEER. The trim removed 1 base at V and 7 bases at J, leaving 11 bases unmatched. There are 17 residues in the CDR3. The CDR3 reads CASSQVWGQAIGGELFF. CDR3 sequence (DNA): TGCGCCAGCAGCCAAGTATGGGGACAGGCTATAGGCGGGGAGCTGTTTTTT.

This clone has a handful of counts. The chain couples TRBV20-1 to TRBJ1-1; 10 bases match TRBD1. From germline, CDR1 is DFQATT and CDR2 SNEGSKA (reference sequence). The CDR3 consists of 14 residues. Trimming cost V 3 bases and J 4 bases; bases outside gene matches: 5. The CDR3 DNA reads TGCAGTGCTAGTCGGACAGGGGGGGGCACTGAAGCTTTCTTT. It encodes CSASRTGGGTEAFF.

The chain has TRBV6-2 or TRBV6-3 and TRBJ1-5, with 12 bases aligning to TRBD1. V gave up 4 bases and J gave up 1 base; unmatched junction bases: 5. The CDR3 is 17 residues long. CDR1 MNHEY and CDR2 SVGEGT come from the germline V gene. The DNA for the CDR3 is TGTGCCAGCAGTTCGGGGACAGGGGGCTCGAGCAATCAGCCCCAGCATTTT. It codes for CASSSGTGGSSNQPQHF.

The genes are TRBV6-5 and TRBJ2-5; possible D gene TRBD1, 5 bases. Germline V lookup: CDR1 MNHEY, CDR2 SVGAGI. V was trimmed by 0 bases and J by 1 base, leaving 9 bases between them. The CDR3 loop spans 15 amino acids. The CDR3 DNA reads TGTGCCAGCAGTTACTCTTGGCAGGGCCAAGAGACCCAGTACTTC. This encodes CASSYSWQGQETQYF.

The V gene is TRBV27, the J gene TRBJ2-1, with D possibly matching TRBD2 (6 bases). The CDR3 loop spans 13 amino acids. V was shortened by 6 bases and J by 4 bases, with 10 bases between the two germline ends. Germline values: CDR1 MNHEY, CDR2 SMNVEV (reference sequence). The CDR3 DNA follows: TGTGCCAGCAGCGGGGGACTTTACAATGAGCAGTTCTTC. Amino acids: CASSGGLYNEQFF.

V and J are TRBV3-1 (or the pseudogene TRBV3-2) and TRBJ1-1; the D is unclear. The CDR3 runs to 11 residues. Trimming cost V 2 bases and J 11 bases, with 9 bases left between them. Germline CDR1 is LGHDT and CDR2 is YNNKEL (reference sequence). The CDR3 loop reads CASSQSREAFF. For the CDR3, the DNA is TGTGCCAGCAGCCAATCACGGGAGGCTTTCTTT.

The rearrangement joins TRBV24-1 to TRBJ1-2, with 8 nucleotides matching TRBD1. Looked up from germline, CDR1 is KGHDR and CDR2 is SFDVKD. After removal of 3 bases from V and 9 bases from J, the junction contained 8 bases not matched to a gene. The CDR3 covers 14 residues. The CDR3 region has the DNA TGTGCCACCAGTGATCAGGACAGGGTGGAGCGCTACACCTTC. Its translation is CATSDQDRVERYTF.

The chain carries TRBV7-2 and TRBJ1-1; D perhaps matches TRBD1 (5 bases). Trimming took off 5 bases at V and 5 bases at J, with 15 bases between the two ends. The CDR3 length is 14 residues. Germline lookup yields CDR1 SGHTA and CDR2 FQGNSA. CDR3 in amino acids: CASSIKGEGTEAFF. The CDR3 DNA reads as TGTGCCAGCAGCATAAAAGGGGAAGGTACTGAAGCTTTCTTT.

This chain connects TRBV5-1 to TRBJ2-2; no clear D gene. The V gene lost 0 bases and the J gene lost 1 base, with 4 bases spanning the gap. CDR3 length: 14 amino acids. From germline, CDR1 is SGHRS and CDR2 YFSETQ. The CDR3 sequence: CASSLAGNTGELFF. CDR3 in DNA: TGCGCCAGCAGCTTGGCAGGGAACACCGGGGAGCTGTTTTTT. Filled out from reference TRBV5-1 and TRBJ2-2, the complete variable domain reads KAGVTQTPRYLIKTRGQQVTLSCSPISGHRSVSWYQQTPGQGLQFLFEYFSETQRNKGNFPGRFSGRQFSNSRSEMNVSTLELGDSALYLCASSLAGNTGELFFGEGSRLTVL.